A selection of T cell receptor beta chains follows, all from one sample in a study of vaccination and CD4 T cells after COVID-19. These TCRs' antigens remain unknown. TCRdb used MiXCR to reprocess the PCR reads, holding one entry per CDR3 protein. The data contain more than 13,000 distinct CDR3 sequences, 45% to 70% of them singletons. Sample: CD4+ T cells from blood, cultured in vitro, taken before SARS-CoV-2 vaccination. Receptor source: a human donor who had recovered from COVID-19. Each CDR3 is given with its conserved first and last residue. Each record gives: V gene, J gene, clone size, D gene, CDR3 DNA, CDR3 protein. The D gene is left open where the match is weak. Where a row states a size, it is once, few, many or the class of an expanded clone; other rows omit it.

V gene: TRBV12-3/TRBV12-4
J gene: TRBJ1-2
clone size: -
D gene: -
CDR3 DNA: TGTGCCAGCAGCCTAACTAAGGGGGGGGGCTACACCTTC
CDR3 protein: CASSLTKGGGYTF

V gene: TRBV20-1
J gene: TRBJ1-5
clone size: few
D gene: -
CDR3 DNA: TGCAGTGCTGGCAACAACAGGAATCAGCCCCAGCATTTT
CDR3 protein: CSAGNNRNQPQHF

V gene: TRBV19
J gene: TRBJ2-1
clone size: -
D gene: TRBD2
CDR3 DNA: TGTGCCAGTAGTATAGGCCTAGCGGGGATGCCCTACAATGAGCAGTTCTTC
CDR3 protein: CASSIGLAGMPYNEQFF

V gene: TRBV30
J gene: TRBJ2-7
clone size: -
D gene: -
CDR3 DNA: TGTGCCTGGAGTGAAGATTACGAGCAGTACTTC
CDR3 protein: CAWSEDYEQYF

V gene: TRBV7-2
J gene: TRBJ1-2
clone size: -
D gene: -
CDR3 DNA: TGTGCCAGCAGCTTAGTATCTGACAGGAGATCTGGCTACACCTTC
CDR3 protein: CASSLVSDRRSGYTF

V gene: TRBV21-1
J gene: TRBJ2-3
clone size: once
D gene: -
CDR3 DNA: TGTGCCAGCAGCAAAGAGGAAGGAAACATTTATAGCAATCAGCCCCAGTATTTT
CDR3 protein: CASSKEEGNIYSNQPQYF

V gene: TRBV20-1
J gene: TRBJ2-7
clone size: -
D gene: TRBD2
CDR3 DNA: TGCAGTGCTAGGGGGACTAGCGGTTTCTCCTACGAGCAGTACTTC
CDR3 protein: CSARGTSGFSYEQYF

V gene: TRBV9
J gene: TRBJ2-1
clone size: -
D gene: TRBD2
CDR3 DNA: TGTGCCAGCAGCGTAGCTACCTTACTAGCGGGAGGCGCCAATGAGCAGTTCTTC
CDR3 protein: CASSVATLLAGGANEQFF

V gene: TRBV7-2
J gene: TRBJ1-3
clone size: -
D gene: -
CDR3 DNA: TGTGCCAGCAGCCCAATGGGGATGAGCTCTGGAAACACCATATATTTT
CDR3 protein: CASSPMGMSSGNTIYF

V gene: TRBV6-1
J gene: TRBJ1-2
clone size: -
D gene: -
CDR3 DNA: TGTGCCAGCAGGACCGGGACCTACAGGGGCTACACCTTC
CDR3 protein: CASRTGTYRGYTF

V gene: TRBV4-3
J gene: TRBJ1-4
clone size: -
D gene: -
CDR3 DNA: TGCGCCAGCAGCCAAGAGGGACGGTCGAATGAAAAACTGTTTTTT
CDR3 protein: CASSQEGRSNEKLFF

V gene: TRBV7-9
J gene: TRBJ2-3
clone size: -
D gene: -
CDR3 DNA: TGTGCCAGCAGCTTAGTTAGCGAGAGCACAGATACGCAGTATTTT
CDR3 protein: CASSLVSESTDTQYF